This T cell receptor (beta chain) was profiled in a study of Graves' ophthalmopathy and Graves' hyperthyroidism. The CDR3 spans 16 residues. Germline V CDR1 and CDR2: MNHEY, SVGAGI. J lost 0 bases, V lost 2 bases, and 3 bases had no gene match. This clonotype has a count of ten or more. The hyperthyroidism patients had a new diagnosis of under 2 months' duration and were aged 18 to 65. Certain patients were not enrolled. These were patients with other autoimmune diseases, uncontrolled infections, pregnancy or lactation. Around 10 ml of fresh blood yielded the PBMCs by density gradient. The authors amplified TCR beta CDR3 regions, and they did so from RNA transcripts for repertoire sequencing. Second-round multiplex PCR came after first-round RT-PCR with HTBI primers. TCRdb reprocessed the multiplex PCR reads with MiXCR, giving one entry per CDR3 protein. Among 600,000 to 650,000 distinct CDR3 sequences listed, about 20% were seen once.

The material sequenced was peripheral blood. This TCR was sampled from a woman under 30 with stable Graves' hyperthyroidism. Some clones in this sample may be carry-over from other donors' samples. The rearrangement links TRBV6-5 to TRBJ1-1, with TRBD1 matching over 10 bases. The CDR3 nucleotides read TGTGCCAGCAGTTACCTGGGACAGGGGTTGAACACTGAAGCTTTCTTT. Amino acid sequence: CASSYLGQGLNTEAFF.